One and the same sample provided the 14 T cell receptor beta chains below, sequenced in a study of CD8 T cells in ankylosing spondylitis. Study-wide results and limits: Ankylosing spondylitis blood appeared to be characterized by a TCR beta motif of several highly homologous variants.

TCRdb called the 5' RACE reads again in MiXCR, with one record for every CDR3 protein. The sample has about 390,000 distinct CDR3 sequences, about 22% seen once. Their target antigens are unknown. The sequencing input was blood, either unsorted or a sorted T cell fraction (not recorded which). The receptors come from a male donor with ankylosing spondylitis.

The chain joins TRBV15 to TRBJ1-1; 8 bases map to TRBD1. V gave up 0 bases and J gave up 11 bases; unmatched junction bases: 11. The CDR3 is made up of 15 amino acids. Germline-derived CDR1 and CDR2 are LNHNV and YYDKDF (reference sequence). The CDR3 region has the DNA TGTGCCACCAGCAGAGACCGAGCCAGGGGGCGCACGGCTTTCTTT. Translated, it gives CATSRDRARGRTAFF.

The chain combines TRBV5-1 with TRBJ2-1; D not resolved. Looked up from germline, CDR1 is SGHRS and CDR2 is YFSETQ. V was pared by 5 bases and J by 2 bases, with 11 bases between. This CDR3 contains 14 residues. CDR3 residues: CASRQDQAYNEQFF. The CDR3 DNA reads as TGCGCCAGCAGACAAGACCAGGCCTACAATGAGCAGTTCTTC.

The sample holds a few counts of this clonotype. The chain combines TRBV4-1 with TRBJ1-5; D perhaps matches TRBD1 (6 bases). The CDR3 has 15 residues. CDR1 and CDR2 (germline): MGHRA, YSYEKL. V lost 2 bases and J 4 bases, leaving 12 bases between the germline ends. Here the CDR3 DNA reads TGCGCCAGCAGCCAAACTGGACAGACAAATCAGCCCCAGCATTTT. Protein: CASSQTGQTNQPQHF.

This clonotype turned up a few times. This chain links TRBV6-1 with TRBJ2-7; D is undetermined. The CDR3 runs 13 residues. The germline V gene encodes CDR1 MNHNS and CDR2 SASEGT. V was clipped by 6 bases and J by 0 bases, with 9 bases between them. CDR3 protein: CASRPGPSYEQYF. CDR3 bases: TGTGCCAGCAGACCGGGTCCCTCCTACGAGCAGTACTTC.

CDR3 DNA: TGTGCCATCAGATCCGGGACGAACACCGGGGAGCTGTTTTTT. It encodes CAIRSGTNTGELFF. J is TRBJ2-2 and V is TRBV10-3; D perhaps matches TRBD2 (5 bases). There are 14 residues in the CDR3. The germline V and J ends were trimmed by 6 bases and 0 bases, with 8 bases remaining between them. CDR1 ENHRY and CDR2 SYGVKD come from the germline V gene.

This clonotype was found a few times. The chain uses TRBV7-2 and TRBJ2-1, with a weak D call TRBD2 (6 bases). Trimming removed 5 bases at V and 6 bases at J, with 17 bases between. CDR1 is SGHTA, CDR2 FQGNSA, per germline. This CDR3 has 15 residues. The CDR3 protein is CASSPPGGSSNEQFF. CDR3 nucleotide sequence: TGTGCCAGCAGCCCTCCCGGGGGTAGCTCCAATGAGCAGTTCTTC.

This clonotype was found a few times. The chain is built from TRBV20-1 and TRBJ1-6; no clear D. Trimming removed 3 bases at V and 6 bases at J, with 9 bases between. In germline, CDR1 is DFQATT, CDR2 SNEGSKA (reference sequence). The CDR3 runs to 13 residues. The CDR3 here is CSASPQPNSPLHF. In nucleotides, the CDR3 is TGCAGTGCTAGTCCACAGCCTAATTCACCCCTCCACTTT.

The rearrangement links TRBV10-3 to TRBJ2-7; D possibly matches TRBD1 or TRBD2 (6 bases each). V was shortened by 6 bases and J by 3 bases, with 15 bases between the two germline ends. This CDR3 is 14 amino acids long. Looked up from germline, CDR1 is ENHRY and CDR2 is SYGVKD. The CDR3 here is CAIREGGIDYEQYF. CDR3 sequence (DNA): TGTGCCATCAGAGAGGGGGGCATAGACTACGAGCAGTACTTC.

This chain's CDR3 is CASSPLPGGQGEAFF. The CDR3 DNA is TGTGCCAGCAGCCCCCTCCCCGGGGGACAGGGTGAGGCTTTCTTT. This rearrangement joins TRBV28 to TRBJ1-1; 9 bases line up with TRBD1. V lost 6 bases to trimming and J lost 11 bases; unmatched junction nucleotides: 16. Germline CDR1 MDHEN, CDR2 SYDVKM. This CDR3 comprises 15 residues.

This clonotype has just a few counts. This chain links TRBV5-1 with TRBJ1-4; D ambiguous. The CDR3 runs to 15 residues. Looked up from germline, CDR1 is SGHRS and CDR2 is YFSETQ. Trimming cost V 0 bases and J 6 bases, with 12 bases left between them. CDR3 sequence (DNA): TGCGCCAGCAGCTTGGAGCCAGGCCGCCATGAAAAACTGTTTTTT. Translation gives CASSLEPGRHEKLFF. Full variable domain (missing parts from reference TRBV5-1 and TRBJ1-4): KAGVTQTPRYLIKTRGQQVTLSCSPISGHRSVSWYQQTPGQGLQFLFEYFSETQRNKGNFPGRFSGRQFSNSRSEMNVSTLELGDSALYLCASSLEPGRHEKLFFGSGTQLSVL.

The chain recombines TRBV4-2 with TRBJ2-7; 11 bases are shared with TRBD2. The CDR3 is 18 amino acids. Per germline, CDR1 LGHNA and CDR2 YNFKEQ. The J segment lost 3 bases and the V segment lost 0 bases, leaving 10 bases of the junction unmatched. The CDR3, as DNA: TGTGCCAGCAGCCAAGAGAGTGGGCTAGCGGGAGGTTACTACGAGCAGTACTTC. It specifies CASSQESGLAGGYYEQYF.

J is TRBJ1-2 and V is TRBV12-3 or TRBV12-4, with 9 bases identical to TRBD1. The CDR3 loop spans 13 amino acids. V shed 2 bases, J shed 8 bases, and the junction held 3 bases outside the gene matches. In DNA form, the CDR3 reads TGTGCCAGCAGTTTAAACAGGGGGCGAGGCTACACCTTC. Amino acids: CASSLNRGRGYTF.

The V and J genes are TRBV6-2 or TRBV6-3 and TRBJ2-7; possible D gene TRBD2, 5 bases. Germline V lookup: CDR1 MNHEY, CDR2 SVGEGT. Deletions cut 5 bases from V and 2 bases from J, with 10 bases between. This CDR3 spans 13 amino acids. The CDR3 DNA sequence: TGTGCCAGCAGTCCTGGACTGCCCTACGAGCAGTACTTC. Amino acid sequence: CASSPGLPYEQYF.

This clonotype has a handful of counts. This chain links TRBV28 with TRBJ1-6, with D perhaps matching TRBD1 (5 bases). This CDR3 contains 13 residues. CDR1 is MDHEN and CDR2 is SYDVKM in the germline V gene. Between the trimmed V and J ends, which lost 3 bases and 10 bases, there was a span of 10 bases. For the CDR3, the DNA is TGTGCCAGCAGTTTTTGGGGGAACTCACCCCTCCACTTT. Protein sequence: CASSFWGNSPLHF.